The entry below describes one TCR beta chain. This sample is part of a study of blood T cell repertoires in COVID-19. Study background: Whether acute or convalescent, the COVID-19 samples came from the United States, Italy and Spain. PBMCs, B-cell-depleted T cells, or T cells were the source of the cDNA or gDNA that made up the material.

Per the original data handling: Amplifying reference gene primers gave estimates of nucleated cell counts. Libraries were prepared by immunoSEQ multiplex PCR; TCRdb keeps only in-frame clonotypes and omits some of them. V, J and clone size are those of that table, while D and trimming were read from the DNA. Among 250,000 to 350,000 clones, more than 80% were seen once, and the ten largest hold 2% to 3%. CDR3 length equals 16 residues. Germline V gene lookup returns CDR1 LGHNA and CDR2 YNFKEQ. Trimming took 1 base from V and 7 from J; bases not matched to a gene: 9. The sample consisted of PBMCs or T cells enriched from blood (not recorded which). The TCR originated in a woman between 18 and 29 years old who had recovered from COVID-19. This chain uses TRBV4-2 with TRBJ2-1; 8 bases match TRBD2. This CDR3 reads CASSQVTGGQGNEQFF. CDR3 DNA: TGTGCCAGCAGCCAAGTGACGGGGGGGCAAGGGAATGAGCAGTTCTTC.